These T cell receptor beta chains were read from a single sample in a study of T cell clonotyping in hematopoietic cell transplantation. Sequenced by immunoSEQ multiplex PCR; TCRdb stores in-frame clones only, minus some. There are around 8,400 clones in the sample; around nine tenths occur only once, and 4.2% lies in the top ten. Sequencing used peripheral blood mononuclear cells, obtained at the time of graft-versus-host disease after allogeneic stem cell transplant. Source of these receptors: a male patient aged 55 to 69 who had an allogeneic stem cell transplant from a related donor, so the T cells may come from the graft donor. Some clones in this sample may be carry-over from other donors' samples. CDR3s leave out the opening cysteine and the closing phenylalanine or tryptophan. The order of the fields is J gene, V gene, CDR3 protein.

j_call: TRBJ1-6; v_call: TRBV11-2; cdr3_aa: ASNLVTGKVSPLH
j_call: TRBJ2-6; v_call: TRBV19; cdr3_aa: ASSITGANVLT
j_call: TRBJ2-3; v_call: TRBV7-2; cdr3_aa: ASRGVGASPRTDTQY
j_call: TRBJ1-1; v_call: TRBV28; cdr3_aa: ASSTGGYMNTEAF
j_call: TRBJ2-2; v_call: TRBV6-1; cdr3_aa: ASSWDGYTGELF
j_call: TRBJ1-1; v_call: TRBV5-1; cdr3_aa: ASSLDTRAGNTEAF
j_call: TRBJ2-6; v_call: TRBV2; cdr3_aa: ASSETLGSGANVLT
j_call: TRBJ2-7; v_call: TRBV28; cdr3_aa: ASSFLDRSYEQY
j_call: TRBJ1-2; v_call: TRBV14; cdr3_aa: ASSPLRDSNYGYT
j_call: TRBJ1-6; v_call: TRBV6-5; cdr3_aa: ASSGQGYAPLH
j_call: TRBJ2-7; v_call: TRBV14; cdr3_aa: ASSRSRDNSYEQY
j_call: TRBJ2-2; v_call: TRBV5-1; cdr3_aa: ASSLATGTTGELF
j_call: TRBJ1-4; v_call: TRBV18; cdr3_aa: ASSPFWTLEKLF
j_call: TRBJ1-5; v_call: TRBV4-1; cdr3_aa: ASSQQETSNQPQH
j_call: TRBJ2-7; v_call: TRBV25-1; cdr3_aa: ASSVGTSYEQY
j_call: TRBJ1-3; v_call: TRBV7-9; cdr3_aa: ASKKGQHSGNTIY
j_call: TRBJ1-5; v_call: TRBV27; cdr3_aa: ASSLRESNQPQH
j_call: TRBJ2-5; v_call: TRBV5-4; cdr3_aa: ASSIGPAGAETQY
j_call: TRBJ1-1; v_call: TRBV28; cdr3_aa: ASSLRDIRHTEAF
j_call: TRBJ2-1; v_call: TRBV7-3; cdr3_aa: ASSYGAMDEQF
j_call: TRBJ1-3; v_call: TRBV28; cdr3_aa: ASRWEGNSGNTIY
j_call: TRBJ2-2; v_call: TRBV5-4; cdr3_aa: ASSLPGRAGELF
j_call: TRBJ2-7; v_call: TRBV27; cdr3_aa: ASSLSSTVAVPYEQY
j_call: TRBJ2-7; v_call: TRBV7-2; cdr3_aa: ASSLVTDTYYEQY
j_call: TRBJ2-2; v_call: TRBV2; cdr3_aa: ASSGTLAGASNTGELF
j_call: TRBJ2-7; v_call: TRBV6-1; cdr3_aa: ASSGQTYEQY
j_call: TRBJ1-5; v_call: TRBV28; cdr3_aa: ASSLRARYSNQPQH
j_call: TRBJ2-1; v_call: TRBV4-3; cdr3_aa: AAGSYNEQF
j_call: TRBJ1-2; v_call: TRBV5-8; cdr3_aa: ASSLAAGYT
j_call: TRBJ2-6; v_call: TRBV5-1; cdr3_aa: ASSEPGGAVSGANVLT
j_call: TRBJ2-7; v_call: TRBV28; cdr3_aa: ATAGVVSAYEQY
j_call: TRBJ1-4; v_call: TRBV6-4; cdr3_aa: ASSGRDRVYEKLF
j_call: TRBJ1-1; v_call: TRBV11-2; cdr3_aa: ASNEGWGTGAEAF
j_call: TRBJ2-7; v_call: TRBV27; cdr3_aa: ASSPLDSSYEQY
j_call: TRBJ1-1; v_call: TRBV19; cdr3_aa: ASSIQAGTEAF
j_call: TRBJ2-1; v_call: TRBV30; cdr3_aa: AWRIRGNEQF
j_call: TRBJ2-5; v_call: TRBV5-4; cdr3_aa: ASSLALRGQETQY
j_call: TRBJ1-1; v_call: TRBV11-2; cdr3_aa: ASSRRAMNTEAF
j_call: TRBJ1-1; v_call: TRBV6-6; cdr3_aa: ASNRGGTHTEAF
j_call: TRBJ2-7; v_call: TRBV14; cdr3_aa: ASSLRQGGPYEQY
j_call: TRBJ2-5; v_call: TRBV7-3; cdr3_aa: ASSTGGIQETQY
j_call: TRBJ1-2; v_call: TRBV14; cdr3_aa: ASSVLPYGYT
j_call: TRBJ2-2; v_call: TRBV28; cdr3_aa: ASRLGVPGELF
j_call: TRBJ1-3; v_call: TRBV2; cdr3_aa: ASTIGSSGNTIY
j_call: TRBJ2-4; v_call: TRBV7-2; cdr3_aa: ASSLSREQNIQY
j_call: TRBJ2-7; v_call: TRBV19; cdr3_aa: ASSPGTLSYEQY
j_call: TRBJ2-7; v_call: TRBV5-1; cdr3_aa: ASSFRDGSYEQY
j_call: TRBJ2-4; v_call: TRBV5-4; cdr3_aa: ASSLAGVGGPIRKNIQY
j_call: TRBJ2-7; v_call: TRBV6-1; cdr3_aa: ASSGTLAGGLYEQY
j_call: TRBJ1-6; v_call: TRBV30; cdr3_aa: AWSRGTYNSPLH